The 20 T cell receptor beta chains below were found in one sample sequenced in a study of blood T cell repertoires in COVID-19. Libraries were prepared by immunoSEQ multiplex PCR; TCRdb keeps only in-frame clonotypes and omits some of them. The sample includes tens of thousands of clones, 90% of them seen just once. The source material was peripheral blood. The receptors shown here come from a woman older than 75 with active or convalescent COVID-19.

The CDR3 spells CASSEAGGLVDTQYF. In DNA form, the CDR3 reads TGTGCCAGCAGCGAAGCGGGGGGGCTGGTTGATACGCAGTATTTT. The chain uses TRBV3-1 (or the pseudogene TRBV3-2) and TRBJ2-3; 10 nucleotides match TRBD2. J gave up 6 bases and V 5 bases, and 8 bases lay outside the gene matches. Germline values: CDR1 LGHDT, CDR2 YNNKEL (reference sequence). The CDR3 has 15 amino acids.

This clone was seen a handful of times. The rearrangement links TRBV4-1 to TRBJ1-1; D call uncertain. This CDR3 comprises 15 residues. Germline CDR1 is MGHRA and CDR2 is YSYEKL. V was pared by 4 bases and J by 4 bases, with 16 bases between. The CDR3 DNA reads as TGCGCCAGCAGCCGAAAGGGTGGAGCGGGCACTGAAGCTTTCTTT. Translated, it gives CASSRKGGAGTEAFF.

The genes are TRBV7-8 and TRBJ2-5; the D gene is possibly TRBD2 (6 bases). The germline V gene encodes CDR1 SGHVS and CDR2 FQNEAQ. The CDR3 covers 13 residues. V shed 5 bases and J shed 3 bases, with 10 bases lying between them. DNA of the CDR3: TGTGCCAGCAGCCGTGCGGGGAAAGAGACCCAGTACTTC. It encodes CASSRAGKETQYF.

The chain uses TRBV20-1 and TRBJ1-2; D gene uncertain. This CDR3 has 13 residues. Germline assignment: CDR1 DFQATT and CDR2 SNEGSKA (reference sequence). V lost 3 bases to trimming and J lost 4 bases, with 12 bases between them. The CDR3 spells CSASSPVIYGYTF. CDR3 in DNA: TGCAGTGCTAGTTCTCCGGTTATCTATGGCTACACCTTC.

The chain combines TRBV5-4 with TRBJ1-5, with TRBD1 as a possible D gene (6 bases). V lost 5 bases and J lost 0, with 15 bases in between. The CDR3 length is 16 residues. Germline V gene lookup returns CDR1 SGHNT and CDR2 YYREEE (reference sequence). For the CDR3, the DNA is TGTGCCAGCAGGCCGGGACACTGGGATAGCAATCAGCCCCAGCATTTT. It codes for CASRPGHWDSNQPQHF.

This sequence joins TRBV6-5 and TRBJ1-2; 7 bases are shared with TRBD1. Germline V CDR1 and CDR2: MNHEY, SVGAGI. Trimming took 6 bases from V and 3 from J; bases not matched to a gene: 7. The CDR3 has 14 amino acids. DNA of the CDR3: TGTGCCAGCAGGATTGACAGGGATCACTATGGCTACACCTTC. Translation gives CASRIDRDHYGYTF.

This clone was seen more than once but under ten times. The V and J genes are TRBV7-2 and TRBJ2-7, with 8 nucleotides matching TRBD1. V lost 2 bases, J lost 4 bases, and 7 bases stayed unmatched. Germline CDR1 and CDR2: SGHTA and FQGNSA. This CDR3 has 15 residues. The CDR3 DNA sequence: TGTGCCAGCAGCTTAAAAGGGACAGGTACTTACGAGCAGTACTTC. It is translated as CASSLKGTGTYEQYF.

V and J are TRBV28 and TRBJ2-7; D perhaps matches TRBD1 (5 bases). Germline CDR1 MDHEN, CDR2 SYDVKM. The V end lost 2 bases, the J end lost 0 bases, and 11 bases lay between the germline ends. The CDR3 is 15 amino acids. CDR3 sequence (DNA): TGTGCCAGCAGTTTAGTAGGGGCAAGCTCCTACGAGCAGTACTTC. This sequence encodes CASSLVGASSYEQYF.

The chain is built from TRBV29-1 and TRBJ2-7, with 10 bases fitting TRBD1. Looked up from germline, CDR1 is SQVTM and CDR2 is ANQGSEA. Trimming took 5 bases from V and 5 from J; bases not matched to a gene: 9. CDR3 length: 14 amino acids. The CDR3 nucleotides are TGCAGCGTTAAGAGGGGACAGGGGAAGAACGAGCAGTACTTC. As protein: CSVKRGQGKNEQYF.

CDR3 sequence: CAWGRRGLYEQYF. CDR3 DNA sequence: TGTGCCTGGGGCCGGAGGGGGCTCTACGAGCAGTACTTC. The gene calls are TRBV30 and TRBJ2-7; TRBD1 might be the D (7 bases). The germline V gene has CDR1 GTSNPN and CDR2 SVGIG (reference sequence). The CDR3 has 13 amino acids. Deletions cut 5 bases from V and 3 bases from J, with 14 bases between.

The J gene is TRBJ1-2, the V gene TRBV6-5; the D is unclear. The ends were cut back, 7 bases at V and 8 bases at J, with 11 bases in the middle. The CDR3 runs to 11 residues. Germline CDR1 is MNHEY and CDR2 is SVGAGI. CDR3 nucleotide sequence: TGTGCCAGCACCCATGAGGCCGGCTACACCTTC. Translating gives CASTHEAGYTF.

J is TRBJ2-7 and V is TRBV19; TRBD1 matches 7 bases. J lost 1 base, V lost 3 bases, and 3 bases had no gene match. There are 14 residues in the CDR3. Germline values: CDR1 LNHDA, CDR2 SQIVND (reference sequence). CDR3 sequence reads: CASSMWDSSYEQYF. The CDR3 DNA reads TGTGCCAGTAGTATGTGGGACAGTTCCTACGAGCAGTACTTC.

This rearrangement joins TRBV10-3 to TRBJ2-7, with 7 positions matching TRBD1. CDR1 and CDR2 (germline): ENHRY, SYGVKD. After removal of 2 bases from V and 2 bases from J, the junction contained 6 bases not matched to a gene. The CDR3 is 15 residues long. CDR3 bases: TGTGCCATCAGTGAGGATGGCCAGGGGGCCTACGAGCAGTACTTC. Translated: CAISEDGQGAYEQYF.

The V and J genes are TRBV4-1 and TRBJ1-1, with D unclear. Trimming shortened V by 4 bases and J by 5 bases, and 11 bases separated the two germline ends. Per germline, CDR1 MGHRA and CDR2 YSYEKL. The CDR3 is 13 amino acids. CDR3: CASSLRVGTEAFF. In nucleotides, the CDR3 is TGCGCCAGCAGCCTCCGGGTAGGAACTGAAGCTTTCTTT.

The table lists this clone with a count of one. The V call is TRBV12-3 or TRBV12-4, the J call TRBJ2-5, with D tentatively TRBD2 (6 bases). With 6 bases removed from V and 1 base from J, the gap between germline ends came to 9 bases. The CDR3 length is 13 residues. This chain's CDR3 is CASRRGTQETQYF. CDR3 nucleotide sequence: TGTGCCAGCAGGCGGGGTACCCAAGAGACCCAGTACTTC.

As DNA, the CDR3 is TGTGCCTGGAGTGCCATGCAGGTACCCTACGAGCAGTACTTC. The encoded protein is CAWSAMQVPYEQYF. The chain carries TRBV30 and TRBJ2-7; D gene ambiguous. CDR1 and CDR2 from the germline V gene are GTSNPN and SVGIG (reference sequence). The CDR3 has 14 amino acids. V gave up 1 base and J gave up 2 bases, with 12 bases separating them. The variable domain in full, with the rest retrieved from reference TRBV30 and TRBJ2-7, is SQTIHQWPATLVQPVGSPLSLECTVEGTSNPNLYWYRQAAGRGLQLLFYSVGIGQISSEVPQNLSASRPQDRQFILSSKKLLLSDSGFYLCAWSAMQVPYEQYFGPGTRLTVT.

The chain carries TRBV7-8 and TRBJ1-4; maybe TRBD1 (5 bases). The CDR3 runs 14 residues. V was pared by 2 bases and J by 10 bases, with 14 bases between. CDR1 and CDR2 (germline): SGHVS, FQNEAQ. CDR3 residues: CASSLPGGLGKLFF. CDR3 nucleotide sequence: TGTGCCAGCAGCTTACCCGGGGGGTTGGGAAAACTGTTTTTT.

The gene calls are TRBV4-1 and TRBJ1-5, with 10 bases matching TRBD1. This CDR3 region has 14 residues. Per germline, CDR1 MGHRA and CDR2 YSYEKL. J lost 5 bases, V lost 4 bases, and 2 bases had no gene match. The CDR3 loop reads CASSRDRGDQPQHF. The CDR3 DNA sequence: TGCGCCAGCAGCCGGGACAGGGGAGATCAGCCCCAGCATTTT.

The rearrangement links TRBV4-3 to TRBJ1-1, with TRBD1 identical over 7 bases. Germline CDR1 LGHNA, CDR2 YSLEER. V was clipped by 0 bases and J by 0 bases; unmatched bases: 4. The CDR3 is 16 amino acids. CDR3 DNA sequence: TGCGCCAGCAGCCAAGACACCGACAGGGTGAACACTGAAGCTTTCTTT. It translates to CASSQDTDRVNTEAFF.

The CDR3 sequence is CASSWGGQGYEQYF. CDR3 nucleotide sequence: TGTGCCAGCAGTTGGGGGGGACAGGGCTACGAGCAGTACTTC. The chain recombines TRBV6-5 with TRBJ2-7; TRBD1 matches 9 bases. CDR3 length: 14 amino acids. In germline, CDR1 is MNHEY, CDR2 SVGAGI. With 4 bases clipped from V and 3 bases from J, the junction kept 4 bases outside the gene matches.